This TCR beta chain came from a study of memory CD4+ T cells and cytomegalovirus serostatus (dated by TCRdb to 2018 to 2020). About the investigation overall: The cohort included some 35 healthy adults from Belgium, of whom 9 were CMV seropositive and roughly 24 were CMV seronegative. CD4+ memory TCRbeta repertoires of a Belgian cohort with known cytomegalovirus serostatus were sequenced in order to replicate a published TCR-based CMV serostatus classifier. Broad study findings and their caveats: For predicting CMV serostatus, the median bootstrapped AUC was approximately 0.95 using the original framework and approximately 0.91 using a US-trained random forest. Only CD4+CD45RO+ memory cells were sequenced, in contrast to the original study, which included naive and memory CD4+ and CD8+ populations. Of 164 previously reported CMV-associated TCRbeta sequences, 67 appeared in the CD4+ memory repertoires, each in one to five individuals. The results were interpreted as suggesting that the CMV-associated TCR signature is mostly present in the CD4+ memory repertoire. A median bootstrapped AUC of around 0.95 with a 95% CI of 0.76-1.00 was achieved on the Belgian cohort by the original-framework classifier.

Single viable CD3+CD4+CD8-CD45RO+ cells were sorted as memory CD4+ T cells on a FACSAria II. CMV serostatus was assessed using a Roche Elecsys assay, by which serum IgG against CMV pp150, pp28, p38 and p52 was detected. After the samples were thawed, total CD4+ T cells were enriched through positive selection using CD4 magnetic microbeads. The samples came from a different study that was designed specifically to examine the CD4+ T cell memory repertoire. Peripheral blood mononuclear cells were isolated and cryopreserved according to standard operating procedures, and serum was kept at -80 degrees C. The staining used CD3-PerCP (BW264/56), CD4-APC (RPA-T4), CD45RO-PE (UCHT1) and CD8-Pacific Orange (3B5) antibodies, and Sytox blue was used to exclude non-viable cells. This clone appeared once. This receptor's antigen is unknown. Base quality data are lacking; no much larger clone is found one base away.

The Quick-DNA Microprep Kit was used to extract genomic DNA from the sorted cells. Amplification of TCRbeta DNA was done with the immunoSEQ hsTCRbeta kit, following the protocol from the manufacturer. TCRbeta libraries were sequenced on an Illumina MiSeq instrument. On the study's bioinformatics: After out-of-frame sequences were removed, some 2 million distinct TCRbeta sequences remained, averaging around 67,000 per individual. Each individual was scored by the count of 150 to 200 previously reported CMV-associated TCRbeta sequences and the total productive distinct TCRbeta count. A beta-binomial model was reimplemented in Python, and scikit-learn random forests with default parameters were trained on data from the US cohort. Classifier performance on the Belgian cohort was reported as the median AUC with percentile confidence intervals calculated over 10,000 bootstrap iterations. The table comes from immuneACCESS by way of TCRdb, which keeps in-frame sequences with V and J called. Part of the clones is missing from these tables; in studies checked, under half for an unresolved V gene and the rest for unknown reasons. That table is the source of V, J and clone size, and D and trimming were worked out from the DNA. This sample comprises under 45,000 clones, just under 80% of them detected only once. The ten largest make up around 0.6% of the sample.

Sequencing used memory CD4+ T cells from blood. The source is an adult in good health and CMV-seronegative.

The CDR3 region reads CASANSGQAYGYTF. In nucleotide form, the sequence is TGCGCCAGCGCGAACTCGGGACAGGCCTATGGCTACACCTTC. The chain is made from TRBV5-1 and TRBJ1-2, with TRBD1 matching 8 junction bases. The CDR3, from cysteine to phenylalanine, totals 14 residues. CDR3 DNA is the only sequence kept; it has 42 bases, read in frame from the first base. V and J are trimmed by 7 bases and 4 bases, and the gene matches miss 9 bases of the junction. CDR1 and CDR2 were assigned from the germline V gene as SGHRS and YFSETQ.